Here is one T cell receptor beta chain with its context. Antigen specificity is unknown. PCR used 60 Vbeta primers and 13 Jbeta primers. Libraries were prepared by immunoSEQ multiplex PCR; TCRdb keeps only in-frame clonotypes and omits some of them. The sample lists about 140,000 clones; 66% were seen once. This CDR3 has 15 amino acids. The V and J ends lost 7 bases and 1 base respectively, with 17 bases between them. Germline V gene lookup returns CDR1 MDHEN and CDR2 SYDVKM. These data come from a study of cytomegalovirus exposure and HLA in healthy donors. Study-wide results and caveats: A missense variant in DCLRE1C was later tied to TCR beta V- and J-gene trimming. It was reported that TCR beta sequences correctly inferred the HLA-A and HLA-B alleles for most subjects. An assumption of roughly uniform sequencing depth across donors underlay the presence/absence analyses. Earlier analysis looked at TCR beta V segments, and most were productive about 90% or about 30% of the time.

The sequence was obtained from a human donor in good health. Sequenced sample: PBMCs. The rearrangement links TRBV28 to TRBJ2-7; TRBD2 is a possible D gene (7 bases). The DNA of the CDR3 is TGTGCCAGCACCCGGGGGGCAGGGAAGTCCTACGAGCAGTACTTC. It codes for CASTRGAGKSYEQYF.